A selection of T cell receptor beta chains follows, all from one sample in a study of blood T cell repertoires in COVID-19. Repertoires were generated with immunoSEQ multiplex PCR, while TCRdb's copy carries only in-frame clones and drops some. The sample has roughly 420,000 clones; more than 75% are singletons. The sequenced sample consisted of PBMCs or T cells enriched from blood (not recorded which). The origin of the receptors is a woman aged 25 to 45 with acute COVID-19. Each CDR3 is given without its conserved first and last residue.

CDR3aa: ASSLDPGHRGTYSPLH; len: 16; v_gene: TRBV5-6
CDR3aa: SVGDKKWGNTIY; len: 12; v_gene: TRBV29-1
CDR3aa: ASSHTHGQASGY; len: 12; v_gene: TRBV23-1
CDR3aa: ASSQLAGGYEQY; len: 12; v_gene: TRBV3-1/TRBV3-2
CDR3aa: ASSRLSGNTIY; len: 11; v_gene: TRBV6-5
CDR3aa: ATRGQSNQPQH; len: 11; v_gene: TRBV24-1
CDR3aa: ASSLRGEQY; len: 9; v_gene: TRBV11-2
CDR3aa: ASSTRIGRDSFLNTEAF; len: 17; v_gene: TRBV28
CDR3aa: ASSLSGRGGLNEQY; len: 14; v_gene: TRBV27
CDR3aa: ATSDPYRAGNTGELF; len: 15; v_gene: TRBV24-1
CDR3aa: ASSPTGGGPNGNQPQH; len: 16; v_gene: TRBV18
CDR3aa: ASSQDRGLGYGYT; len: 13; v_gene: TRBV4-1
CDR3aa: ASSWRGNTEAF; len: 11; v_gene: TRBV5-4
CDR3aa: ASSPLREGQPQH; len: 12; v_gene: TRBV4-1
CDR3aa: ASSLTTGALYGYT; len: 13; v_gene: TRBV7-9
CDR3aa: ASSTGTGTYEQY; len: 12; v_gene: TRBV19
CDR3aa: ASSLSYTGDGNTIY; len: 14; v_gene: TRBV5-1
CDR3aa: ASSVGDWGEKLF; len: 12; v_gene: TRBV9
CDR3aa: ASSMSTGELF; len: 10; v_gene: TRBV5-5
CDR3aa: ASSVGAEPFYEQY; len: 13; v_gene: TRBV9
CDR3aa: ASSGNDRDWNIQY; len: 13; v_gene: TRBV7-9
CDR3aa: ASSVPGVNEQF; len: 11; v_gene: TRBV9
CDR3aa: SARQETQY; len: 8; v_gene: TRBV20-1
CDR3aa: ASSIAPGQGYGEQF; len: 14; v_gene: TRBV19